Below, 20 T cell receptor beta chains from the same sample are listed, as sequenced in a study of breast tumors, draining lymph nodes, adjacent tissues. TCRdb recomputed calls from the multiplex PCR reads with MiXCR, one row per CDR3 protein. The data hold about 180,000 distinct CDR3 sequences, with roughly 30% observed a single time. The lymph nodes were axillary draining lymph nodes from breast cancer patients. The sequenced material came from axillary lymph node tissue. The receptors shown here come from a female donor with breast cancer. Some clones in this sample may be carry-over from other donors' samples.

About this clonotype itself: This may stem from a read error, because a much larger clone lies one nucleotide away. The CDR3 reads CARSQGFDGKLFF. CDR3 nucleotides: TGTGCCCGCAGCCAAGGGTTCGATGGAAAACTGTTTTTT. The chain couples TRBV3-1 to TRBJ1-4, with unresolved D. CDR3 size: 13 residues. Germline loops: CDR1 LGHDT, CDR2 YNNKEL (reference sequence).

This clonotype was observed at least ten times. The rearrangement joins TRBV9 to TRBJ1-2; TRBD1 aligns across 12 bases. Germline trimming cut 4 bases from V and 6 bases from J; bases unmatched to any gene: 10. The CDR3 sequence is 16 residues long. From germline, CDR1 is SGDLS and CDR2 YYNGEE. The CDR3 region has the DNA TGTGCCAGCAGCTCAGAAGGGACAGGGGGCTGGAATGGCTACACCTTC. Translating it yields CASSSEGTGGWNGYTF.

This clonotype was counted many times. CDR3 loop: CASSQQVPLHF. The CDR3 nucleotides read TGTGCCAGCAGTCAACAGGTACCCCTCCACTTT. This rearrangement joins TRBV6-6 to TRBJ1-6; tentative D call: TRBD1 (5 bases). Germline values: CDR1 MNHNY, CDR2 SVGAGI (reference sequence). Trimming removed 5 bases from V and 12 bases from J, with 8 bases in between. CDR3 length equals 11 residues.

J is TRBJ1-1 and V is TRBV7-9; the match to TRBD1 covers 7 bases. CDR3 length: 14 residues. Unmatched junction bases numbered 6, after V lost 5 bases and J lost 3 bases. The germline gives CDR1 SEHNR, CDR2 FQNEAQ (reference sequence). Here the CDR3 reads CASSAPTGDTEAFF. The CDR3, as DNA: TGTGCCAGCAGCGCCCCCACAGGGGACACTGAAGCTTTCTTT. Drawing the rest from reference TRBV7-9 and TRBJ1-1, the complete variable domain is DTGVSQNPRHKITKRGQNVTFRCDPISEHNRLYWYRQTLGQGPEFLTYFQNEAQLEKSRLLSDRFSAERPKGSFSTLEIQRTEQGDSAMYLCASSAPTGDTEAFFGQGTRLTVV.

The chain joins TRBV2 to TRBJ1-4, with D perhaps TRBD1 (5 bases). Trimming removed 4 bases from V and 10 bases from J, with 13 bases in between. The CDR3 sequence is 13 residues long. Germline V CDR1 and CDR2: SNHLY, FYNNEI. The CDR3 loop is CASSVGTSGKLFF. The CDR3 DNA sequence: TGTGCCAGCAGTGTCGGGACTAGCGGAAAACTGTTTTTT. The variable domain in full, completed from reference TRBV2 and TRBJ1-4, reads EPEVTQTPSHQVTQMGQEVILRCVPISNHLYFYWYRQILGQKVEFLVSFYNNEISEKSEIFDDQFSVERPDGSNFTLKIRSTKLEDSAMYFCASSVGTSGKLFFGSGTQLSVL.

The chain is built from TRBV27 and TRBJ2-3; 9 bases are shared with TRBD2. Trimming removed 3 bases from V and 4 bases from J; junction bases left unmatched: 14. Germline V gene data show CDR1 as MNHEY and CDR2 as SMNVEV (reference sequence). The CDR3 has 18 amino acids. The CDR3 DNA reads TGTGCCAGCAGTTTGAGGTTAGCGGGAGAGTTAGAGGCAGATACGCAGTATTTT. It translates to CASSLRLAGELEADTQYF.

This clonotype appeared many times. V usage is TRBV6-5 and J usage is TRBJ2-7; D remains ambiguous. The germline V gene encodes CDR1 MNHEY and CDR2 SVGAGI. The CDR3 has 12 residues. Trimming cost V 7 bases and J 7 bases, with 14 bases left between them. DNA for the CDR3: TGTGCCAGCACTTCTGGTGAAGTGGAGCAGTACTTC. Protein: CASTSGEVEQYF.

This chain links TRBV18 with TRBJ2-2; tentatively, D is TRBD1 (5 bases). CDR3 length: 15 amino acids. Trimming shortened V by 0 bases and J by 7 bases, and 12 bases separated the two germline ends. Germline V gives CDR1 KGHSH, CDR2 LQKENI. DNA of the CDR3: TGTGCCAGCTCACCACCGTTACCAGGGCTCGGGGAGCTGTTTTTT. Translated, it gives CASSPPLPGLGELFF.

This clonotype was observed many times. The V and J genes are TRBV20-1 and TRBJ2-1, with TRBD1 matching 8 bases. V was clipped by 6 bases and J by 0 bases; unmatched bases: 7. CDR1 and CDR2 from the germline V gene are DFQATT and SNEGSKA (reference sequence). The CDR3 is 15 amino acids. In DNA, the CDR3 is TGCAGTGCCGACAGGGGCGAGTTCTCCTACAATGAGCAGTTCTTC. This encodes CSADRGEFSYNEQFF.

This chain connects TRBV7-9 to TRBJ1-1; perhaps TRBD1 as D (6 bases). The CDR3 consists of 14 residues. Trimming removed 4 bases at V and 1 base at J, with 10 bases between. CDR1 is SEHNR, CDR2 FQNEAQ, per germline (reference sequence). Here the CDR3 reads CASSSPGQNTEAFF. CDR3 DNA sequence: TGTGCCAGCAGCTCACCGGGACAGAACACTGAAGCTTTCTTT. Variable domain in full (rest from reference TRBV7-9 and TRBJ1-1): DTGVSQNPRHKITKRGQNVTFRCDPISEHNRLYWYRQTLGQGPEFLTYFQNEAQLEKSRLLSDRFSAERPKGSFSTLEIQRTEQGDSAMYLCASSSPGQNTEAFFGQGTRLTVV.

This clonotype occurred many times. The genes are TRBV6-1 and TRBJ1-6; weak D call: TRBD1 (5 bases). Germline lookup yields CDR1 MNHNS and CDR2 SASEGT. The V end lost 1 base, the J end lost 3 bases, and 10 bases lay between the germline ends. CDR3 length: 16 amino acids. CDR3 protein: CASSEETEIYNSPLHF. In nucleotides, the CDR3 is TGTGCCAGCAGTGAAGAGACAGAAATCTATAATTCACCCCTCCACTTT.

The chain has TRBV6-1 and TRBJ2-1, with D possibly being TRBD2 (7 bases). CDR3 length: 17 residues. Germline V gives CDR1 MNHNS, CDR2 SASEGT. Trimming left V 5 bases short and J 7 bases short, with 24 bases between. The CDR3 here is CASSHTYPGGLTNEQFF. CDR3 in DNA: TGTGCCAGCAGTCACACCTATCCGGGGGGCCTTACGAATGAGCAGTTCTTC.

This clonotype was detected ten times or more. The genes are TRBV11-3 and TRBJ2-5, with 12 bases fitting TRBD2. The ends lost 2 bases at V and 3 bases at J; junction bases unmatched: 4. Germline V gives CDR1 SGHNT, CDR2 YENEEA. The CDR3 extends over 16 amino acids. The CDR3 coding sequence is TGTGCCAGCAGCTTAACTACTAGCGGGGGGAAAGAGACCCAGTACTTC. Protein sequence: CASSLTTSGGKETQYF. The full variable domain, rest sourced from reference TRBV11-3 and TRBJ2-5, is EAGVVQSPRYKIIEKKQPVAFWCNPISGHNTLYWYLQNLGQGPELLIRYENEEAVDDSQLPKDRFSAERLKGVDSTLKIQPAELGDSAVYLCASSLTTSGGKETQYFGPGTRLLVL.

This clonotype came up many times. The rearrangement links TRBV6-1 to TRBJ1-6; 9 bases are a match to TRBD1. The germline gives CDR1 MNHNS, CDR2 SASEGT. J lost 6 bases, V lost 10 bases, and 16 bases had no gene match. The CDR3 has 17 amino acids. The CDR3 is CATLPFTGGRTNSPLHF. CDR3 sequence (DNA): TGTGCCACCCTCCCCTTCACAGGGGGCCGGACTAATTCACCCCTCCACTTT.

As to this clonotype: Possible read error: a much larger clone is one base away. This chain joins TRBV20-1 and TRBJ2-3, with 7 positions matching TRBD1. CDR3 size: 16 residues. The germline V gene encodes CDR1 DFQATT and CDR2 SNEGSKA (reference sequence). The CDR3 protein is CSATGVSTGDTVTQYF. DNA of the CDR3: TGCAGTGCAACAGGGGTCTCGACCGGGGATACAGTTACGCAGTATTTT.

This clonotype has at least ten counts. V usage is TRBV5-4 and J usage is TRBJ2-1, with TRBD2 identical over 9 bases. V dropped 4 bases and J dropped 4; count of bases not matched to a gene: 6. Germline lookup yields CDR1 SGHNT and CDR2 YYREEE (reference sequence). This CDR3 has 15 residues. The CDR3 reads CASSLGTSLYNEQFF. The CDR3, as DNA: TGTGCCAGCAGCCTCGGGACTAGCTTGTACAATGAGCAGTTCTTC. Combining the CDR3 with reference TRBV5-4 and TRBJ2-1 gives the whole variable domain ETGVTQSPTHLIKTRGQQVTLRCSSQSGHNTVSWYQQALGQGPQFIFQYYREEENGRGNFPPRFSGLQFPNYSSELNVNALELDDSALYLCASSLGTSLYNEQFFGPGTRLTVL.

The CDR3 DNA follows: TGTGCCAGCAGTGAATATATCGGGTATAATGAAAAACTGTTTTTT. Its protein product is CASSEYIGYNEKLFF. The V and J genes are TRBV25-1 and TRBJ1-4; D is undetermined. Deletions cut 0 bases from V and 4 bases from J, with 9 bases between. CDR1 is MGHDK and CDR2 is SYGVNS in the germline V gene. CDR3 length: 15 amino acids.

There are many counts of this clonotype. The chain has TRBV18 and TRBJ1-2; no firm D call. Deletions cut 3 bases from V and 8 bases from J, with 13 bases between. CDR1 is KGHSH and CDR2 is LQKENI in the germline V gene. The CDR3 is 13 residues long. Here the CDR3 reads CASSPSVAYGYTF. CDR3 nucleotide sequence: TGTGCCAGCTCACCCTCAGTGGCATACGGCTACACCTTC.

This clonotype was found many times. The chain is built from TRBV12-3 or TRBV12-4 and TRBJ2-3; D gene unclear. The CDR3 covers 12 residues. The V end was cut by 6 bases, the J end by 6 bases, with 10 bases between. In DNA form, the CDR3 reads TGTGCCAGCAGCCTAATACGGGATACGCAGTATTTT. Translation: CASSLIRDTQYF.

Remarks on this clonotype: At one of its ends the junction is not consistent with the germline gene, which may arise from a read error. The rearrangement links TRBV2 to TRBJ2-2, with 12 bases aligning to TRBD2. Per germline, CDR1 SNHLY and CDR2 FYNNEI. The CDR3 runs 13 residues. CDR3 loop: CASTPKLAGGLFF. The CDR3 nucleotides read TGTGCCAGCACCCCTAAACTAGCGGGGGGGCTGTTTTTT.